This is a list of T cell receptor beta chains from one sample in a study of blood T cell repertoires in COVID-19. The assay was immunoSEQ multiplex PCR, and TCRdb's table has in-frame clones only and misses some. There are some 150,000 clones in the sample; under 90% occur only once, and approximately 0.5% lies in the top ten. Specimen: peripheral blood. The receptors stem from a man aged 60-69 years with acute or convalescent COVID-19. Both conserved end residues are part of each CDR3. The order of the fields is V gene, D gene, J gene, clone size, CDR3 DNA, CDR3 protein. A D gene is named only where the DNA matches it firmly. Clone size is not always given. Where it is, it says once, few, many or a class for expanded clones.

>TRBV30|TRBD1|TRBJ2-7|once
TGTGCCTGGGGGACAGGGGGATGGGAGCAGTACTTC
CAWGTGGWEQYF
>TRBV7-2|.|TRBJ1-1|.
TGTGCCAGCAGCGTCGACCCTCGGGGGTCTGAAGCTTTCTTT
CASSVDPRGSEAFF
>TRBV23-1|.|TRBJ1-1|few
TGCGCCAGCAGTCGCTCCCAGAGTCGGGGTGAAGCTTTCTTT
CASSRSQSRGEAFF
>TRBV29-1|.|TRBJ2-6|.
TGCAGCGTTCCGACAGGCTCCCTCGCTGGGGCCAACGTCCTGACTTTC
CSVPTGSLAGANVLTF
>TRBV7-3|.|TRBJ1-2|.
TGTGCCAGCAGCTTAGAAAGGGGATATGGCTACACCTTC
CASSLERGYGYTF
>TRBV7-2|TRBD2|TRBJ2-3|.
TGTGCCAGCAGCTTAGGTTTAAGGGGACTAGCGGGAGTGGGAGATACGCAGTATTTT
CASSLGLRGLAGVGDTQYF
>TRBV5-4|TRBD1|TRBJ1-6|.
TGTGCCAGCAGCTTGGGGACAGGGGGCGGGAATTCACCCCTCCACTTT
CASSLGTGGGNSPLHF
>TRBV3-1/TRBV3-2|.|TRBJ2-1|.
TGTGCCAGCAGCCAGCTCCGGGTTAATGAGCAGTTCTTC
CASSQLRVNEQFF
>TRBV4-1|TRBD2|TRBJ2-1|few
TGCGCCAGCAGCCAGACCGAGACGGGACTAGCGGGGGGTCCTTACAATGAGCAGTTCTTC
CASSQTETGLAGGPYNEQFF
>TRBV6-5|.|TRBJ1-1|.
TGTGCCAGCAGTTACTCGCGAGACAAAGAAGCTTTCTTT
CASSYSRDKEAFF
>TRBV10-3|.|TRBJ2-6|.
TGTGCCATCAGTGAGTCGGGGGGGCGGCTCTCTGGGGCCAACGTCCTGACTTTC
CAISESGGRLSGANVLTF
>TRBV4-2|TRBD1|TRBJ1-1|few
TGTGCCAGCAGCCAAGTGTCCAGGGGGCATGGGAACACTGAAGCTTTCTTT
CASSQVSRGHGNTEAFF
>TRBV2|.|TRBJ1-4|.
TGTGCCAGCAGTGAAGTCGGGGTGGGTAATGAAAAACTGTTTTTT
CASSEVGVGNEKLFF
>TRBV5-5|TRBD1|TRBJ1-4|.
TGTGCCAGCAGCGGGGGACAGGGGGTCAATGAAAAACTGTTTTTT
CASSGGQGVNEKLFF